There are a few counts of the clone carrying this T cell receptor beta chain. This sample is drawn from a study of identical twins. The CDR3 is 14 residues long. Germline loops: CDR1 MDHEN, CDR2 SYDVKM. Deletions cut 2 bases from V and 4 bases from J, with 10 bases between. TCRdb re-called the 5' RACE reads through MiXCR, storing one row per CDR3 protein. This sample has hundreds of thousands of distinct CDR3 sequences, with approximately 9% found just once. The data were also submitted as part of a second study, on yellow fever vaccine responses in identical twins.

The TCR sequence derives from a woman aged 18-29 years in good health. Sequenced input: PBMCs. J is TRBJ2-3 and V is TRBV28, with D unclear. The CDR3 region is CASSLIPPSDTQYF. As DNA, the CDR3 is TGTGCCAGCAGTTTAATTCCACCGTCAGATACGCAGTATTTT.